Each of the 14 T cell receptor beta chains below was sequenced from the same sample in a study of beta chain features in type 1 diabetes. Study-wide results and caveats: People with Type 1 diabetes carried modestly yet significantly shorter TCRB CDR3s in all four CD4+ subsets.

These receptors have no identified antigens. Isolated RNA was reverse transcribed in full, so expressed TCRB transcripts were sequenced. Using immunoSEQ multiplex PCR, the repertoire was profiled, and TCRdb retains in-frame clones only, with some absent. The sample carries 550,000 to 850,000 clones, 13% recorded once. The material sequenced was naive CD4+ T cells from blood. The receptors derive from a man younger than 35 with type 1 diabetes.

This clone was found a few times. V gene TRBV2 combines with J gene TRBJ2-2, with D possibly TRBD2 on 6 matching bases. Trimming pared 6 bases from V and 0 bases from J, leaving 11 bases between. From germline, CDR1 is SNHLY and CDR2 FYNNEI. The CDR3 contains 15 residues. CDR3 amino acids: CASSPGLSNTGELFF. The CDR3 DNA follows: TGTGCCAGCAGCCCGGGACTCTCGAACACCGGGGAGCTGTTTTTT.

The chain carries TRBV10-3 and TRBJ1-1; TRBD1 might be the D (6 bases). The CDR3 is made up of 16 amino acids. The ends were cut back, 7 bases at V and 3 bases at J, with 21 bases in the middle. CDR1 and CDR2 (germline): ENHRY, SYGVKD. CDR3 nucleotide sequence: TGTGCCATCACTCCCCTTGGGGGGGGCGTCGACACTGAAGCTTTCTTT. Its translation is CAITPLGGGVDTEAFF.

In its sample, this clone was seen a few times. The rearrangement joins TRBV7-9 to TRBJ2-6; D is undetermined. Germline lookup yields CDR1 SEHNR and CDR2 FQNEAQ (reference sequence). V was pared by 3 bases and J by 1 base, with 7 bases between. CDR3 length: 15 residues. The CDR3 region has the DNA TGTGCCAGCAGCTTTGGGGATTCTGGGGCCAACGTCCTGACTTTC. Protein: CASSFGDSGANVLTF.

This clone was detected only a few times. The V call is TRBV14, the J call TRBJ1-1; tentatively, D is TRBD1 (5 bases). Germline V gene data show CDR1 as SGHDN and CDR2 as FVKESK. Trimming cost V 0 bases and J 7 bases, with 12 bases left between them. The CDR3 extends over 14 amino acids. CDR3 region: CASSQDLEQVEAFF. CDR3 DNA sequence: TGTGCCAGCAGCCAAGATTTGGAACAGGTTGAAGCTTTCTTT.

This chain connects TRBV7-9 to TRBJ1-1; D might be TRBD1 (6 bases). Trimming pared 5 bases from V and 6 bases from J, leaving 19 bases between. The CDR3 loop spans 15 amino acids. Germline V gives CDR1 SEHNR, CDR2 FQNEAQ (reference sequence). This CDR3 is CASSRNPTGRSEAFF. The CDR3 nucleotides are TGTGCCAGCAGCCGGAACCCCACAGGGCGGTCTGAAGCTTTCTTT.

A few counts support this clone. The chain employs TRBV7-7 and TRBJ2-3, with 8 bases fitting TRBD1. Germline-derived CDR1 and CDR2 are SSHAT and FNYEAQ (reference sequence). J lost 2 bases, V lost 5 bases, and 3 bases had no gene match. This CDR3 region has 14 residues. The CDR3 loop reads CASSMGQVTDTQYF. CDR3 bases: TGTGCCAGCAGCATGGGACAGGTCACAGATACGCAGTATTTT.

This clone was recorded a few times. The rearrangement links TRBV7-9 to TRBJ2-1; TRBD1 is a possible D gene (7 bases). The V gene lost 3 bases and the J gene lost 15 bases, with 15 bases spanning the gap. CDR1 is SEHNR and CDR2 is FQNEAQ in the germline V gene (reference sequence). The CDR3 covers 12 residues. CDR3 residues: CASSFQAGQLFF. The CDR3 nucleotides are TGTGCCAGCAGCTTTCAGGCGGGACAGCTGTTCTTC.

There are a few counts of this clone. The chain employs TRBV6-6 and TRBJ2-2, with D possibly being TRBD1 (6 bases). Germline CDR1 is MNHNY and CDR2 is SVGAGI (reference sequence). This CDR3 has 16 residues. V lost 6 bases to trimming and J lost 2 bases, with 16 bases between them. The CDR3 DNA sequence: TGTGCCAGCAGGAAACTCGGACAGACTAACACCGGGGAGCTGTTTTTT. Translated, it gives CASRKLGQTNTGELFF.

This clone appeared a few times. V and J are TRBV28 and TRBJ2-4, with D unclear. Germline assignment: CDR1 MDHEN and CDR2 SYDVKM. The CDR3 is 19 residues long. Trimming took 5 bases from V and 10 from J, leaving 33 bases between them. CDR3 nucleotides: TGTGCCAGCAGTCCACGCCCGGAATCCCAACCCAAAAACATTCGGATTCAGTACTTC. Encoded protein: CASSPRPESQPKNIRIQYF.

Here the CDR3 DNA reads TGTGCCAGCAGTGATAAGGGTGAAAAACTGTTTTTT. It yields the protein CASSDKGEKLFF. The V gene is TRBV2, the J gene TRBJ1-4; D is undetermined. The CDR3 totals 12 residues. Trimming cost V 3 bases and J 7 bases, with 6 bases left between them. Germline values: CDR1 SNHLY, CDR2 FYNNEI.

This clone appeared a few times. The chain combines TRBV28 with TRBJ1-4; D might be TRBD1 (5 bases). Germline values: CDR1 MDHEN, CDR2 SYDVKM. Trimming left V 2 bases short and J 10 bases short, with 11 bases between. The CDR3 runs 13 residues. The DNA of the CDR3 is TGTGCCAGCAGTTTACTCCGGGACCTAAAACTGTTTTTT. Translation: CASSLLRDLKLFF.

The chain links TRBV5-4 to TRBJ2-2, with 8 bases lining up with TRBD2. V shed 4 bases and J 3 bases; nucleotides not matched to a gene: 5. Looked up from germline, CDR1 is SGHNT and CDR2 is YYREEE (reference sequence). The CDR3 runs to 15 residues. The CDR3 coding sequence is TGTGCCAGCAGCCCCCGGGGGGGAGACACCGGGGAGCTGTTTTTT. This codes for CASSPRGGDTGELFF.

This clone was seen a few times. This chain joins TRBV20-1 and TRBJ1-2; no reliable D call. The CDR3 totals 11 residues. Germline-derived CDR1 and CDR2 are DFQATT and SNEGSKA (reference sequence). V was cut by 1 base and J by 6 bases, with 6 bases left in between. CDR3 nucleotides: TGCAGTGCTAGAGCCAGCCATGGCTACACCTTC. This sequence encodes CSARASHGYTF.

This clone was seen more than once but under ten times. The gene calls are TRBV9 and TRBJ2-5; weak D call: TRBD2 (6 bases). V shed 0 bases and J shed 2 bases, with 20 bases lying between them. There are 18 residues in the CDR3. Per germline, CDR1 SGDLS and CDR2 YYNGEE. CDR3 residues: CASSVAGVAGPPQETQYF. CDR3 sequence (DNA): TGTGCCAGCAGCGTAGCGGGGGTCGCGGGGCCCCCTCAAGAGACCCAGTACTTC.